The sample holds many counts of the clone carrying this TCR beta chain. No antigen is known for it. CDR1 and CDR2 from the germline V gene are SGHRS and YFSETQ. CDR3 length: 13 amino acids. Trimming shortened V by 7 bases and J by 9 bases, and 17 bases separated the two germline ends. The data originate from a study of CD8 T cells in ankylosing spondylitis. Making the TCR beta libraries involved quantitative 5'-RACE with molecular barcodes. MiXCR, applied by TCRdb to the 5' RACE reads, yields one record per CDR3 protein. Of more than 500,000 distinct CDR3 sequences in the sample, approximately 5% were seen once. Study-wide findings and caveats: Matched ankylosing spondylitis synovial fluid reportedly contained a significantly enriched population of disease-linked clones. Earlier studies detected some motif variants in reactive arthritis synovial fluid and blood. Characteristic, it appeared, of ankylosing spondylitis blood was a TCR beta motif of eight highly homologous variants.

The source is a male donor with ankylosing spondylitis. The J gene is TRBJ2-1, the V gene TRBV5-1; D tentatively fits TRBD1 or TRBD2 (5 bases each). The sample taken for sequencing was blood, either unsorted or a sorted T cell fraction (not recorded which). Here the CDR3 reads CASGQGVSGEQFF. In nucleotides, the CDR3 is TGCGCCAGCGGTCAGGGAGTCTCGGGTGAGCAGTTCTTC. The entire variable domain, with the rest obtained from reference TRBV5-1 and TRBJ2-1, is as follows: KAGVTQTPRYLIKTRGQQVTLSCSPISGHRSVSWYQQTPGQGLQFLFEYFSETQRNKGNFPGRFSGRQFSNSRSEMNVSTLELGDSALYLCASGQGVSGEQFFGPGTRLTVL.